This record looks at one T cell receptor beta chain sequence and its context. This entry is derived from a study of T cells expressing NK-cell markers. For the study at large: HCMV seropositivity characterized most of the eight sequenced donors, and seronegativity one.

Germline V CDR1 and CDR2: SGHRS, YFSETQ. CDR3 length: 14 amino acids. TCRdb re-called the 5' RACE reads; one entry per CDR3 protein, DNA not given. The table lists a few hundred thousand distinct CDR3 sequences. Source material: blood T cells: a sorted CD56 or NKG2C T cell subset, CD4+ or CD8+ T cells, or bulk PBMC T cells (not recorded which). The clonotype comes from a man aged 18 to 70 in good health. The V call is TRBV5-1, the J call TRBJ2-2; TCRdb outputs TRBD1, but without DNA this stays unchecked. The CDR3 loop reads CASRGQGSTGELFF. Full variable domain (rest looked up from reference TRBV5-1 and TRBJ2-2): KAGVTQTPRYLIKTRGQQVTLSCSPISGHRSVSWYQQTPGQGLQFLFEYFSETQRNKGNFPGRFSGRQFSNSRSEMNVSTLELGDSALYLCASRGQGSTGELFFGEGSRLTVL.